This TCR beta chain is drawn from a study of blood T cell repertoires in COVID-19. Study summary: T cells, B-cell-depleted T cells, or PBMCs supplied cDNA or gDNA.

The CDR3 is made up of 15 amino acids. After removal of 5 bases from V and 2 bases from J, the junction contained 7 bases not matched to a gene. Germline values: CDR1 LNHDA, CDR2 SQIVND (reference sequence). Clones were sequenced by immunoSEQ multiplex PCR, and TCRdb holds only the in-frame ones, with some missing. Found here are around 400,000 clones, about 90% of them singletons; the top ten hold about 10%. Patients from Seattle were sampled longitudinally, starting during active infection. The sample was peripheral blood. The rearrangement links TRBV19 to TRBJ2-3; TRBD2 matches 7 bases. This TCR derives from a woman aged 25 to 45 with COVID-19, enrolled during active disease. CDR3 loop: CASSLQREVTDTQYF. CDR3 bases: TGTGCCAGTAGTCTCCAGCGGGAAGTCACAGATACGCAGTATTTT.